A selection of T cell receptor beta chains follows, all from one sample in a study of blood T cell repertoires in COVID-19. Produced via immunoSEQ multiplex PCR; TCRdb's table is partial and in-frame only. The sample shows some 53,000 clones, about nine tenths of them seen only once. Sequencing input: peripheral blood. The receptors stem from a man aged 65 to 79 with acute or convalescent COVID-19. CDR3s include the opening cysteine and the closing phenylalanine or tryptophan. A D gene is named only where the DNA matches it firmly. A clone size is listed for some rows: how often the clone was seen (once, few, many), or a class if it is expanded.

D | J | V | size | CDR3 | DNA
TRBD1 | TRBJ2-7 | TRBV5-1 | - | CASSPGTGVGEQYF | TGCGCCAGCAGCCCCGGGACAGGGGTGGGGGAGCAGTACTTC
- | TRBJ1-5 | TRBV6-2/TRBV6-3 | - | CASSYGSAGQPQHF | TGTGCCAGCAGTTACGGTTCGGCGGGACAGCCCCAGCATTTT
- | TRBJ1-2 | TRBV2 | - | CASSISGEGGYTF | TGTGCCAGCAGCATAAGCGGGGAGGGCGGCTACACCTTC
- | TRBJ1-1 | TRBV14 | - | CASSQNSDTEAFF | TGTGCCAGCAGCCAAAATAGCGACACTGAAGCTTTCTTT
TRBD2 | TRBJ2-5 | TRBV7-8 | - | CASSLRREYGETQYF | TGTGCCAGCAGCTTAAGGCGGGAGTATGGAGAGACCCAGTACTTC
- | TRBJ1-5 | TRBV2 | - | CASMLGGSNQPQHF | TGTGCCAGCATGCTGGGGGGGAGCAATCAGCCCCAGCATTTT
- | TRBJ2-4 | TRBV24-1 | - | CATSDLVQGRNIQYF | TGTGCCACCAGTGATTTGGTGCAGGGTCGGAACATTCAGTACTTC
TRBD1 | TRBJ2-5 | TRBV5-1 | - | CASSPGQLQETQYF | TGCGCCAGCAGCCCGGGACAGTTACAAGAGACCCAGTACTTC
- | TRBJ1-5 | TRBV9 | - | CASSLGHRPNQPQHF | TGTGCCAGCAGCCTGGGACATCGGCCCAATCAGCCCCAGCATTTT
- | TRBJ1-2 | TRBV6-2/TRBV6-3 | - | CASSYSPGNYGYTF | TGTGCCAGCAGTTACTCGCCAGGGAACTATGGCTACACCTTC
TRBD1 | TRBJ2-1 | TRBV19 | - | CASSISGTAVREQFF | TGTGCCAGTAGTATTTCCGGGACAGCGGTTCGCGAGCAGTTCTTC
TRBD1 | TRBJ1-5 | TRBV6-5 | - | CASRGQGWGNQPQHF | TGTGCCAGCAGAGGACAGGGCTGGGGGAATCAGCCCCAGCATTTT
- | TRBJ1-4 | TRBV25-1 | - | CASSEYGGGSGEKLFF | TGTGCCAGCAGTGAATATGGCGGGGGGTCCGGGGAAAAACTGTTTTTT
- | TRBJ1-2 | TRBV2 | - | CASSEVGGEVDGYTF | TGTGCCAGCAGTGAAGTAGGAGGGGAAGTCGATGGCTACACCTTC
- | TRBJ1-5 | TRBV6-4 | - | CLRGQPQHF | TGTTTAAGAGGTCAGCCCCAGCATTTT
TRBD1 | TRBJ1-6 | TRBV4-3 | - | CASNRDRERDNSPLHF | TGCGCCAGCAACCGGGACAGGGAAAGGGATAATTCACCCCTCCACTTT
- | TRBJ2-3 | TRBV27 | - | CASRMTKVSTDTQYF | TGTGCCAGCAGGATGACAAAGGTTAGCACAGATACGCAGTATTTT
TRBD1 | TRBJ1-2 | TRBV5-6 | once | CASSFPGGTGYTF | TGTGCCAGCAGCTTCCCAGGGGGCACTGGCTACACCTTC
TRBD1 | TRBJ1-5 | TRBV3-1/TRBV3-2 | - | CASSRLTGIDQPQHF | TGTGCCAGCAGCCGATTGACAGGGATTGATCAGCCCCAGCATTTT
- | TRBJ2-1 | TRBV11-3 | - | CASSPRPPGSNYNEQFF | TGTGCCAGCAGCCCCCGACCCCCGGGGTCTAACTACAATGAGCAGTTCTTC
- | TRBJ2-1 | TRBV19 | - | CASSILPVSSYNEQFF | TGTGCCAGTAGTATTCTTCCTGTTAGCTCCTACAATGAGCAGTTCTTC
- | TRBJ2-3 | TRBV5-1 | - | CASSPGWGDTQYF | TGCGCCAGCAGCCCGGGATGGGGAGATACGCAGTATTTT
TRBD1 | TRBJ1-4 | TRBV18 | - | CASSRQGAMGEKLFF | TGTGCCAGCTCCCGACAGGGGGCGATGGGTGAAAAACTGTTTTTT
- | TRBJ2-5 | TRBV15 | - | CATSRVGGETQYF | TGTGCCACCAGCAGAGTCGGGGGAGAGACCCAGTACTTC
TRBD1 | TRBJ1-1 | TRBV7-8 | few | CASSLGGGTGLNTEAFF | TGTGCCAGCAGCTTAGGAGGAGGGACAGGACTGAACACTGAAGCTTTCTTT
TRBD1 | TRBJ1-1 | TRBV30 | - | CAWSVQGLNTEAFF | TGTGCCTGGAGTGTACAGGGGCTGAACACTGAAGCTTTCTTT
TRBD1 | TRBJ2-7 | TRBV6-5 | - | CASRGGQGSLYEQYF | TGTGCCAGCAGGGGAGGACAGGGTTCATTGTACGAGCAGTACTTC
- | TRBJ1-5 | TRBV7-6 | - | CASSLAPGGNQPQHF | TGTGCCAGCAGCTTAGCTCCGGGGGGCAATCAGCCCCAGCATTTT
- | TRBJ1-4 | TRBV29-1 | - | CSVSLRGEKLFF | TGCAGCGTTTCACTCCGGGGGGAAAAACTGTTTTTT
- | TRBJ2-1 | TRBV6-5 | - | CASRTTEVNEQFF | TGTGCCAGCAGAACGACAGAGGTCAATGAGCAGTTCTTC
TRBD2 | TRBJ2-1 | TRBV7-2 | - | CASSRGTSGNNEQFF | TGTGCCAGCAGCCGGGGGACTAGCGGGAACAATGAGCAGTTCTTC
TRBD1 | TRBJ1-1 | TRBV5-1 | - | CASSWDRATEAFF | TGCGCCAGCAGCTGGGACAGGGCCACTGAAGCTTTCTTT
- | TRBJ1-1 | TRBV29-1 | - | CSVSQGFPEAFF | TGCAGCGTTTCTCAGGGGTTTCCTGAAGCTTTCTTT
TRBD1 | TRBJ2-1 | TRBV18 | - | CASSQNSRGYEQFF | TGTGCCAGCTCACAGAACTCCAGGGGGTATGAGCAGTTCTTC
- | TRBJ2-1 | TRBV6-1 | - | CASSELLARYNEQFF | TGTGCCAGCAGTGAACTGCTAGCGCGGTACAATGAGCAGTTCTTC
- | TRBJ1-3 | TRBV19 | - | CASSITYSGNTIYF | TGTGCCAGTAGTATTACCTACTCTGGAAACACCATATATTTT
TRBD1 | TRBJ1-6 | TRBV27 | - | CASRPDRGYNSPLHF | TGTGCCAGCAGACCGGACAGGGGTTATAATTCACCCCTCCACTTT
- | TRBJ1-5 | TRBV2 | - | CASSGAGHQPQHF | TGTGCCAGCAGTGGGGCAGGGCATCAGCCCCAGCATTTT
- | TRBJ2-3 | TRBV27 | - | CASSLVTPGDTQYF | TGTGCCAGCAGTTTGGTGACTCCGGGGGATACGCAGTATTTT
TRBD2 | TRBJ2-2 | TRBV4-1 | - | CASSQGGGTGELFF | TGCGCCAGCAGCCAAGGGGGGGGCACCGGGGAGCTGTTTTTT
- | TRBJ1-3 | TRBV9 | - | CASSVDTSSGNTIYF | TGTGCCAGCAGCGTAGACACCAGCTCTGGAAACACCATATATTTT
TRBD1 | TRBJ1-2 | TRBV28 | - | CASSLQQGRGYTF | TGTGCCAGCAGCCTCCAACAGGGGAGAGGCTACACCTTC
TRBD2 | TRBJ2-3 | TRBV6-6 | - | CASTTSGGALDTQYF | TGTGCCAGCACTACTAGCGGGGGGGCCCTAGATACGCAGTATTTT
- | TRBJ1-5 | TRBV15 | - | CATSISGNQPQHF | TGTGCCACCAGCATCTCAGGGAATCAGCCCCAGCATTTT
TRBD2 | TRBJ2-1 | TRBV24-1 | - | CATSDLGTSGRASQFF | TGTGCCACCAGTGACCTCGGGACTAGCGGGAGGGCCTCGCAGTTCTTC
- | TRBJ2-7 | TRBV19 | - | CASKREQPYEQYF | TGTGCCAGTAAGAGGGAGCAACCCTACGAGCAGTACTTC
TRBD2 | TRBJ2-3 | TRBV6-2/TRBV6-3 | - | CASSYGGGGARRF | TGTGCCAGCAGTTACGGGGGCGGGGGGGCCCGTAGGTTT
- | TRBJ2-1 | TRBV5-1 | - | CASSLERDNEQFF | TGCGCCAGCAGCTTGGAGCGGGACAATGAGCAGTTCTTC
- | TRBJ1-6 | TRBV28 | - | CASGPQGNSPLHF | TGTGCCAGCGGGCCCCAAGGAAATTCACCCCTCCACTTT
TRBD1 | TRBJ2-1 | TRBV7-8 | - | CASRTGTGTGGSYNEQFF | TGTGCCAGCAGAACCGGGACAGGCACCGGGGGCTCCTACAATGAGCAGTTCTTC
- | TRBJ1-2 | TRBV19 | - | CASSRDIYYGYTF | TGTGCCAGTAGCAGGGACATATACTATGGCTACACCTTC
TRBD2 | TRBJ2-3 | TRBV24-1 | - | CATSDLLPSLLAGVLADTQYF | TGTGCCACCAGTGATTTACTTCCCAGCCTTTTAGCGGGAGTCTTGGCAGATACGCAGTATTTT
TRBD1 | TRBJ1-4 | TRBV24-1 | - | CATSDPRGGTGRTEKLFF | TGTGCCACCAGTGATCCCCGGGGCGGGACAGGGAGGACTGAAAAACTGTTTTTT
- | TRBJ1-4 | TRBV7-9 | - | CASSSPGLNEKLFF | TGTGCCAGCAGCTCCCCAGGGCTTAATGAAAAACTGTTTTTT